A selection of T cell receptor beta chains follows, all from one sample in a study of blood T cell repertoires in COVID-19. Measured with immunoSEQ multiplex PCR; TCRdb has only the in-frame clones, and not every one. The table records 110,000 or so clones, around 85% of them present only once. Sequencing used peripheral blood. The receptors shown here come from a man aged 55 to 70 with acute or convalescent COVID-19. Both conserved end residues are part of each CDR3. Each record gives: D gene, clone size, V gene, J gene, CDR3 protein, CDR3 DNA. The D gene is left open where the match is weak. Clone size is not always given. Where it is, it says once, few, many or a class for expanded clones.

.	.	TRBV7-6	TRBJ1-4	CASSPGISTATNEKLFF	TGTGCCAGCAGCCCGGGAATTAGTACCGCAACTAATGAAAAACTGTTTTTT
.	.	TRBV6-1	TRBJ2-5	CASSAFRAGSPETQYF	TGTGCCAGCAGTGCCTTCAGGGCAGGAAGCCCTGAGACCCAGTACTTC
.	.	TRBV27	TRBJ2-1	CASSRGHSDYNEQFF	TGTGCCAGCAGCCGCGGGCACAGTGACTACAATGAGCAGTTCTTC
.	.	TRBV7-2	TRBJ2-1	CASSFGGTYNEQFF	TGTGCCAGCAGCTTTGGCGGGACCTACAATGAGCAGTTCTTC
.	.	TRBV19	TRBJ2-5	CASSIESGLLGQETQYF	TGTGCCAGTAGTATAGAATCCGGACTACTAGGTCAAGAGACCCAGTACTTC
TRBD1	few	TRBV12-3/TRBV12-4	TRBJ1-5	CASGTVRQPQHF	TGTGCCAGCGGGACAGTGAGACAGCCCCAGCATTTT
TRBD2	.	TRBV7-9	TRBJ2-1	CASSLAGTSGPYNEQFF	TGTGCCAGCAGCTTAGCAGGGACTAGCGGCCCCTACAATGAGCAGTTCTTC
.	.	TRBV3-1/TRBV3-2	TRBJ2-7	CASSQRDTSYYEQYF	TGTGCCAGCAGCCAACGTGATACGTCCTATTACGAGCAGTACTTC
.	.	TRBV19	TRBJ2-7	CASTLDSLSYEQYF	TGTGCCAGTACCCTTGACAGCCTCTCCTACGAGCAGTACTTC
.	.	TRBV6-5	TRBJ1-2	CASSLTGSGYTF	TGTGCCAGCAGTTTGACAGGATCGGGCTACACCTTC
TRBD2	once	TRBV19	TRBJ2-1	CASSIGLQREIHNEQFF	TGTGCCAGTAGTATAGGCCTACAGCGGGAGATCCACAATGAGCAGTTCTTC
.	.	TRBV28	TRBJ2-7	CASSFTLALYEQYF	TGTGCCAGCAGTTTCACGCTAGCACTCTACGAGCAGTACTTC
.	.	TRBV28	TRBJ2-7	CASSLPSQEGEQYF	TGTGCCAGCAGCTTGCCATCTCAGGAGGGCGAGCAGTACTTC
TRBD1	.	TRBV12-5	TRBJ1-2	CASARTGANYGYTF	TGTGCTAGTGCCCGGACAGGAGCTAACTATGGCTACACCTTC
TRBD1	.	TRBV9	TRBJ2-7	CASSPLDRGEHEQYF	TGTGCCAGCAGCCCTCTGGACAGGGGGGAACACGAGCAGTACTTC
TRBD2	once	TRBV19	TRBJ2-3	CASRATSGSTDTQYF	TGTGCCAGTAGGGCGACTAGCGGGAGCACAGATACGCAGTATTTT
TRBD1	.	TRBV7-2	TRBJ1-4	CASSLGPQGTNEKLFF	TGTGCCAGCAGCTTAGGGCCACAGGGGACTAATGAAAAACTGTTTTTT
.	.	TRBV6-2/TRBV6-3	TRBJ2-7	CASSSVVYQYF	TGTGCCAGCAGTTCTGTTGTCTACCAGTACTTC
.	.	TRBV29-1	TRBJ2-3	CSVDLDSTDTQYF	TGCAGCGTTGACTTAGATAGCACAGATACGCAGTATTTT
.	once	TRBV6-6	TRBJ2-1	CASSYPGSEQFF	TGTGCCAGCAGTTACCCGGGGAGTGAGCAGTTCTTC
TRBD1	.	TRBV13	TRBJ2-7	CASSFSGTGIYF	TGTGCCAGCAGCTTTTCGGGGACAGGGATCTACTTC
TRBD2	.	TRBV3-1/TRBV3-2	TRBJ2-7	CASSNPAGARYEQYF	TGTGCCAGCAGCAACCCAGCGGGAGCGAGGTACGAGCAGTACTTC
TRBD1	.	TRBV9	TRBJ1-2	CASSLGTGTSGGYTF	TGTGCCAGCAGCCTAGGGACAGGGACCTCAGGAGGCTACACCTTC
.	.	TRBV2	TRBJ2-5	CASSAGETQYF	TGTGCCAGCAGTGCCGGGGAGACCCAGTACTTC
.	.	TRBV15	TRBJ2-6	CATSRDIRTTGANVLTF	TGTGCCACCAGCAGAGATATAAGGACAACTGGGGCCAACGTCCTGACTTTC
.	.	TRBV29-1	TRBJ2-5	CSGAGPLQETQYF	TGCAGTGGTGCGGGGCCTCTCCAAGAGACCCAGTACTTC
TRBD2	.	TRBV14	TRBJ2-3	CASSLIGLAGDTQYF	TGTGCCAGCAGTCTTATCGGACTAGCGGGAGATACGCAGTATTTT
.	.	TRBV27	TRBJ1-5	CASSLTNRPGFGQPQHF	TGTGCCAGCAGTTTAACTAACCGCCCGGGATTTGGTCAGCCCCAGCATTTT
.	.	TRBV6-2/TRBV6-3	TRBJ2-1	CASSYSRTADNEQFF	TGTGCCAGCAGTTACTCCCGGACAGCCGACAATGAGCAGTTCTTC
.	few	TRBV6-1	TRBJ2-1	CASSERRSYNEQFF	TGTGCCAGCAGTGAACGTAGAAGCTACAATGAGCAGTTCTTC
.	.	TRBV19	TRBJ2-1	CASSGVYNEQFF	TGTGCCAGTAGCGGGGTATACAATGAGCAGTTCTTC
TRBD1	few	TRBV9	TRBJ2-7	CASSPWDSSYEQYF	TGTGCCAGCAGCCCCTGGGACAGTAGTTACGAGCAGTACTTC
TRBD2	.	TRBV7-3	TRBJ2-2	CASSFMGLAGERTGELFF	TGTGCCAGCAGCTTTATGGGACTAGCGGGAGAACGAACCGGGGAGCTGTTTTTT
.	.	TRBV5-1	TRBJ1-3	CASSLTGNGNTIYF	TGCGCCAGCAGCTTGACAGGGAATGGAAACACCATATATTTT
TRBD2	.	TRBV12-3/TRBV12-4	TRBJ2-7	CASSPGGSYEQYF	TGTGCCAGCAGTCCGGGAGGCTCCTACGAGCAGTACTTC
TRBD1	.	TRBV27	TRBJ1-1	CASSLFRTGKIMETEAFF	TGTGCCAGCAGTTTATTTAGGACAGGGAAAATAATGGAGACTGAAGCTTTCTTT
.	.	TRBV4-3	TRBJ1-5	CASSQDLNQPQHF	TGCGCCAGCAGCCAAGACTTAAATCAGCCCCAGCATTTT
.	.	TRBV5-4	TRBJ1-1	CASSPGGSLRTEAFF	TGTGCCAGCAGCCCTGGGGGCAGCCTGCGCACTGAAGCTTTCTTT
TRBD1	few	TRBV7-7	TRBJ1-4	CASSPGGTTTNEKLFF	TGTGCCAGCAGCCCAGGGGGTACAACAACTAATGAAAAACTGTTTTTT
TRBD1	.	TRBV7-9	TRBJ2-5	CASSDRDSQETQYF	TGTGCCAGCAGCGACCGGGACAGCCAAGAGACCCAGTACTTC
.	.	TRBV6-2/TRBV6-3	TRBJ2-5	CASSSNPGAQETQYF	TGTGCCAGCAGTTCCAATCCGGGAGCCCAAGAGACCCAGTACTTC
TRBD2	.	TRBV29-1	TRBJ2-7	CSALREGSHEQYF	TGCAGCGCCCTTCGGGAGGGCAGCCACGAGCAGTACTTC
.	once	TRBV5-6	TRBJ1-1	CASSLFWQAGTEAFF	TGTGCCAGCAGCCTATTCTGGCAGGCGGGCACTGAAGCTTTCTTT